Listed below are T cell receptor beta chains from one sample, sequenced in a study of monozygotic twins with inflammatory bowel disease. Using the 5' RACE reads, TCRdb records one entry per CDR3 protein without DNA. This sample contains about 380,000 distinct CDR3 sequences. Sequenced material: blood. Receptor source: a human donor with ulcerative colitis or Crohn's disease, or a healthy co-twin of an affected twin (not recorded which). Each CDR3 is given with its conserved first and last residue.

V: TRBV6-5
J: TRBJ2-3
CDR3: CASSYASGITDTQYF

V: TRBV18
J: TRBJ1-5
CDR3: CASSMGTGHSNQPQHF

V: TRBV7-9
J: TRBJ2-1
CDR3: CASSLVWTSGVNEQFF

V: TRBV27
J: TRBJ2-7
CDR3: CASSLFLDSSYEQYF

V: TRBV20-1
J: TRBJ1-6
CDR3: CSVKRQGYSYNSPLHF

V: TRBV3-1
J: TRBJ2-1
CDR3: CASSRDTSSYNEQFF

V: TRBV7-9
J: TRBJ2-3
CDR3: CASRWGVWSRTDTQYF

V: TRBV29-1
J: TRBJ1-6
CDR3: CSVAIDGNSPLHF

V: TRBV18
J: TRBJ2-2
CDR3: CASSPPKGLPNTGELFF

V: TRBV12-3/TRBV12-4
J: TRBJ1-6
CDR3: CASSDRQGIRSPLHF

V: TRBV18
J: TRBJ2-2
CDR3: CASSPPFPGNTGELFF

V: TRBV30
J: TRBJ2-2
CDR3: CAWSVLAGGSGELFF

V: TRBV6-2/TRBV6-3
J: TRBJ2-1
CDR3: CASSQGGYNEQFF

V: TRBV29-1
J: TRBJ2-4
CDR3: CSVRSLAKNIQYF

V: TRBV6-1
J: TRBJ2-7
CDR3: CATVKGDRPWRAYEQYF

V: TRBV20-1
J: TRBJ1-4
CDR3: CSAPPGVNEKLFF

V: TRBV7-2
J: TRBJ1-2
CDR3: CASSFHRGRNYGYTF

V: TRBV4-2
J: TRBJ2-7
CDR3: CASSQASHVGYEQYF

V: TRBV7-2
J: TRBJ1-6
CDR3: CASSKDRQPLHF

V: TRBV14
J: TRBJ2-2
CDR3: CASSQAKGYTGELFF

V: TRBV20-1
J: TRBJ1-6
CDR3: CSAGTGGRVGSPLHF

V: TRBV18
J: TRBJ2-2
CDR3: CASSPIGTSANTGELFF

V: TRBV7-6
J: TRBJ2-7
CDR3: CASSSGRGQRLGEQNF

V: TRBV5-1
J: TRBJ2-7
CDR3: CASSLDGLLAGEQYF

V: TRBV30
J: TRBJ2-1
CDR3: CAWSLGLTYNEQFF

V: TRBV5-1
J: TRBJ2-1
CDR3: CPSNLYRGHNEQFF

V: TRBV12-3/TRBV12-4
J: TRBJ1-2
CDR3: CASSRGQGYGYTF

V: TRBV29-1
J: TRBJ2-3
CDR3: CSVEGRPGGPTDTQYF

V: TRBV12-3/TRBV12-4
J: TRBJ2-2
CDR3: CASSITGGVGGELFF

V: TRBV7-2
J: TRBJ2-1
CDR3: CASSPDPYNEQFF

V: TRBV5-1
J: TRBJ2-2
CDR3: CASSLWDTNTGELFF

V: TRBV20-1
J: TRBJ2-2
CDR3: CSARYTNTGELFF

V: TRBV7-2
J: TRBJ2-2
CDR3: CASSSGGFNTGELFF

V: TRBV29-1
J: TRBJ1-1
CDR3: CSVEKWGTGGLYTEAFF

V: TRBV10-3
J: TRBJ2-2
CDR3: CAIRRTEQTGELFF

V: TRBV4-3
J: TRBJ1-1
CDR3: CASSQEFTLNTEAFF

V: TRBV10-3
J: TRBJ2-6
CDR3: CAIRLGFGLAGALGANVLTF

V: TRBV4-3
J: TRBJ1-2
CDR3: CASSQDQNLRYGYTF

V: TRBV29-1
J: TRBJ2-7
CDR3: CSVDQFPGLEQYF

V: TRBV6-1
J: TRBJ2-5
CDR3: CASSPPGQARRTQYF

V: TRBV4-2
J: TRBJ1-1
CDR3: CASSQELDGGMNTEAFF

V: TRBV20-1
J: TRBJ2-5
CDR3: CSARQQETQYF